The 9 T cell receptor beta chains in this list originate from one sample, sequenced in a study of glioma-infiltrating T cells (TCRdb year 2016). Sequenced on an Illumina MiSeq. TCR alpha and beta CDR3 regions were amplified with the iRepertoire nested amplicon-rescue multiplex PCR (arm-PCR) platform from RNA. TCRdb reanalyzed the raw reads on its own, using fastp at Q25 for trimming and MiXCR for clone calling, and kept in-frame beta chains. A single entry per CDR3 protein holds the most common genes and DNA from its merged rows. This sample gives approximately 120,000 distinct CDR3 sequences in total; roughly 24% of them show up just once. Together, the top ten hold around 15% of the sample. Material: glioma tissue, nonneoplastic brain tissue, or PBMCs (not recorded which). These receptors were taken from a human donor with low-grade glioma or glioblastoma, undergoing nonglioma brain surgery, or in good health (not recorded which).

In this sample, this clonotype turned up a few times. The V gene is TRBV29-1, the J gene TRBJ1-2; 9 nucleotides align to TRBD1. The germline gives CDR1 SQVTM, CDR2 ANQGSEA. The CDR3 is 14 amino acids. The V gene end was trimmed by 6 bases and the J gene end by 7 bases; junction bases not matched to a gene: 12. The CDR3 reads CSVDPRDRAVGYTF. The CDR3, as DNA: TGCAGCGTGGATCCTCGGGACAGGGCGGTTGGCTACACCTTC.

The chain carries TRBV30 and TRBJ2-5, with D tentatively TRBD1 or TRBD2 (5 bases each). Per the germline V gene, CDR1 is GTSNPN and CDR2 is SVGIG (reference sequence). V lost 4 bases, J lost 3 bases, and 12 bases lay in between. The CDR3 runs to 13 residues. The chain's CDR3 is CAWNAGTKETQYF. In DNA form, the CDR3 reads TGTGCCTGGAACGCAGGGACCAAAGAGACCCAGTACTTC.

With regard to this clonotype: Since a much larger clone is just one base distant, this may be a read error. The J gene is TRBJ1-4, the V gene TRBV7-2; D is undetermined. The ends were cut back, 6 bases at V and 8 bases at J, with 10 bases in the middle. This CDR3 is 12 amino acids long. Per germline, CDR1 SGHTA and CDR2 FQGNSA. CDR3 nucleotides: TGTGCCAGCAGTGTGCACGGCGAAAAACTGTTTTTT. It is translated as CASSVHGEKLFF.

This clonotype has a count of ten or more. The chain couples TRBV27 to TRBJ2-3; TRBD2 matches 7 bases. The CDR3 is 16 residues long. Germline V lookup: CDR1 MNHEY, CDR2 SMNVEV (reference sequence). Trimming at V came to 8 bases and at J to 1 base, leaving 12 bases not matched to a gene. Here the CDR3 reads CASRGGREWGTDTQYF. The CDR3 nucleotides read TGTGCCAGCCGGGGAGGGCGGGAGTGGGGCACAGATACGCAGTATTTT.

This clonotype was detected only a few times. The V call is TRBV7-8, the J call TRBJ2-2, with D possibly matching TRBD2 (7 bases). The CDR3 has 17 residues. CDR1 SGHVS and CDR2 FQNEAQ come from the germline V gene. Trimming took 5 bases from V and 1 from J, leaving 17 bases between them. This CDR3 is CASSPHGGQMNTGELFF. In DNA form, the CDR3 reads TGTGCCAGCAGCCCACACGGGGGGCAGATGAACACCGGGGAGCTGTTTTTT.

In this sample, this clonotype turned up many times. The chain links TRBV7-9 to TRBJ1-2; no clear D. The CDR3 runs to 16 residues. Germline values: CDR1 SEHNR, CDR2 FQNEAQ (reference sequence). V lost 1 base and J 6 bases, leaving 18 bases between the germline ends. CDR3 residues: CASSLERQGGGNGYTF. The CDR3 DNA is TGTGCCAGCAGCTTAGAGCGTCAAGGAGGAGGGAATGGCTACACCTTC.

For this clonotype: The junction shows a germline mismatch at one end, possibly a read error. The DNA of the CDR3 is TGTGCCACCTCTAGCGGGAGAGTAACCGGGGAGCTGGTTTTT. Amino acid sequence: CATSSGRVTGELVF. The rearrangement joins TRBV24-1 to TRBJ2-2; 10 nucleotides align to TRBD2. This CDR3 region has 14 residues. The germline V gene has CDR1 KGHDR and CDR2 SFDVKD.

This clonotype has a count of ten or more. The chain uses TRBV29-1 and TRBJ2-5; D remains ambiguous. V lost 4 bases and J 0 bases, leaving 6 bases between the germline ends. The CDR3 is 12 amino acids. Germline V gene sequence: CDR1 SQVTM, CDR2 ANQGSEA. CDR3 DNA: TGCAGCGTTGGACGGGACCAAGAGACCCAGTACTTC. Encoded protein: CSVGRDQETQYF.

This clonotype appeared many times. The V call is TRBV10-3, the J call TRBJ2-1; 8 nucleotides agree with TRBD2. Germline V lookup: CDR1 ENHRY, CDR2 SYGVKD. With V trimmed by 4 bases and J by 7 bases, 6 bases remained unmatched. CDR3 length: 14 amino acids. CDR3 residues: CAISVGRGSNEQFF. The CDR3 coding sequence is TGTGCCATCAGTGTCGGGAGGGGATCTAATGAGCAGTTCTTC.